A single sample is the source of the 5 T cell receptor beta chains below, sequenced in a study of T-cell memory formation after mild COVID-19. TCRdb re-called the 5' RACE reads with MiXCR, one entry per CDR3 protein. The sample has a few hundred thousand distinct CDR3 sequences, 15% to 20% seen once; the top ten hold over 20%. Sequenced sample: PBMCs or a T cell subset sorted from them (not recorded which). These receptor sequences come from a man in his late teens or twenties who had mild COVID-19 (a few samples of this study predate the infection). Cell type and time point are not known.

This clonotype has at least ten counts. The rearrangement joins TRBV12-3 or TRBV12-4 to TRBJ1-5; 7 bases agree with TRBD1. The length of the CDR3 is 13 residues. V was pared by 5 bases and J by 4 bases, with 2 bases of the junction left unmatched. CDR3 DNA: TGTGCCAGCAGTGCACAGGGGAATCAGCCCCAGCATTTT. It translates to CASSAQGNQPQHF.

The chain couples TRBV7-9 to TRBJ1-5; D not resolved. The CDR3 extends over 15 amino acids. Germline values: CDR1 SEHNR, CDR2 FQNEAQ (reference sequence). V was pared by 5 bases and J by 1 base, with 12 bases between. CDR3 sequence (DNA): TGTGCCAGCAGCCTCGACATGCTCAGCAATCAGCCCCAGCATTTT. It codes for CASSLDMLSNQPQHF.

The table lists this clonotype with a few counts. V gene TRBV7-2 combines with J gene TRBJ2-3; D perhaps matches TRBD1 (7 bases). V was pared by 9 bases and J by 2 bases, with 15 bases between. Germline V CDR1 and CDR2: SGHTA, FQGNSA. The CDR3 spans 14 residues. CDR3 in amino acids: CASRPGGPTDTQYF. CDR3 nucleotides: TGTGCCAGTCGACCAGGGGGGCCCACAGATACGCAGTATTTT.

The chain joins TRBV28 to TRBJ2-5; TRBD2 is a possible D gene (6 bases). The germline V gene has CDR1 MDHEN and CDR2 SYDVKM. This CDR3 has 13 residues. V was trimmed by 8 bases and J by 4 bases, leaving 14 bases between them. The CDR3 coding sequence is TGTGCCAGCGGAGGGGCGGGGACAGAGACCCAGTACTTC. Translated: CASGGAGTETQYF.

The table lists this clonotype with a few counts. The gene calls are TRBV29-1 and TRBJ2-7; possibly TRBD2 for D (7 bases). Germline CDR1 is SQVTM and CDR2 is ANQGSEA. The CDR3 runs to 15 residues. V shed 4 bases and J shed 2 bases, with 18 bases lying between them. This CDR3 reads CSVVGGAPMTYEQYF. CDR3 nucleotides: TGCAGCGTTGTTGGGGGGGCCCCAATGACCTACGAGCAGTACTTC.